These T cell receptor beta chains were read from a single sample in a study of blood T cell repertoires in COVID-19. The data were produced by immunoSEQ multiplex PCR, yet TCRdb's version contains in-frame clones alone and is incomplete. Here the sample spans approximately 280,000 clones, about 82% being singletons. Source material: peripheral blood. The receptors were sampled from a man in his fifties or sixties with active or convalescent COVID-19. The CDR3 runs from the conserved cysteine through the conserved F or W. The D gene is left open where the match is weak. Size is stated for part of the rows, as once, few or many counts, or as a class when the clone is expanded.

>-|TRBJ2-1|TRBV27|TRBD2
TGTGCCAGCAGCTTTCGGCCCCTAGCGGGAGGGTTGTGGTTCTTC
CASSFRPLAGGLWFF
>-|TRBJ1-2|TRBV7-9|TRBD1
TGTGCCAGCTGGGCTCAGGGGGGAACCTATGGCTACACCTTC
CASWAQGGTYGYTF
>-|TRBJ2-1|TRBV18|-
TGTGCCAGCGTGGCGGGCGGGGATAATGAGCAGTTCTTC
CASVAGGDNEQFF
>-|TRBJ2-5|TRBV30|TRBD2
TGTGCCTGGAGGTTTAGCGGGAGGGCCGGAGGGAGGGAGACCCAGTACTTC
CAWRFSGRAGGRETQYF
>few|TRBJ2-5|TRBV19|-
TGTGCCAGTAGTATCGCCTCGAACCCTAAGACCCAGTACTTC
CASSIASNPKTQYF
>-|TRBJ2-5|TRBV12-3/TRBV12-4|-
TGTGCCAGCAGCCTTAGCCCGCAAGAGACCCAGTACTTC
CASSLSPQETQYF
>-|TRBJ2-7|TRBV2|TRBD2
TGTGCCAGCAGTGATGGGGGACTAGCGGGAGCCTCCTACGAGCAGTACTTC
CASSDGGLAGASYEQYF
>-|TRBJ2-1|TRBV4-3|-
TGCGCCAGCAGCCAAGACCGCCACGGGAGCGCGTATGAGCAGTTCTTC
CASSQDRHGSAYEQFF
>-|TRBJ1-6|TRBV9|TRBD1
TGTGCCAGCAGCGTAGAGGACAGGGGGAATTCACCCCTCCACTTT
CASSVEDRGNSPLHF
>-|TRBJ2-5|TRBV27|-
TGTGCCAGCAGTTTAGGGGGGAGGCAGACCCAGTACTTC
CASSLGGRQTQYF
>-|TRBJ2-7|TRBV3-1/TRBV3-2|TRBD2
TGTGCCAGCAGCCTCCAAGCGGGAGGGGGTTACGAGCAGTACTTC
CASSLQAGGGYEQYF
>-|TRBJ1-1|TRBV5-4|-
TGTGCCAGCAGCACCTTGGGAGGGACTGAAGCTTTCTTT
CASSTLGGTEAFF
>-|TRBJ2-1|TRBV6-2/TRBV6-3|TRBD2
TGTGCCAGCAGTTACGGGCGGGGGAGTTCCTACAATGAGCAGTTCTTC
CASSYGRGSSYNEQFF
>-|TRBJ1-5|TRBV7-8|-
TGTGCCAGCAGCTTATACCGGGACAATCAGCCCCAGCATTTT
CASSLYRDNQPQHF
>once|TRBJ2-5|TRBV3-1/TRBV3-2|-
TGTGCCAGCAGCCAAGGACTTTCGAATGGGGAGACCCAGTACTTC
CASSQGLSNGETQYF
>-|TRBJ2-2|TRBV5-4|-
TGTGCCAGCAGCCTCCCCGGACGGGATTATCACACCGGGGAGCTGTTTTTT
CASSLPGRDYHTGELFF
>-|TRBJ2-1|TRBV2|-
TGTGCCAGCAGCGAAGGACTAATGGCGTTCGATGAGCAGTTCTTC
CASSEGLMAFDEQFF
>-|TRBJ2-1|TRBV13|-
TGTGCCAGCACCTCGGGGAGTAGGTACAATGAGCAGTTCTTC
CASTSGSRYNEQFF
>-|TRBJ2-3|TRBV4-1|TRBD2
TGCGCCAGCAGCCAAGTCGGGCGGGAGGTCACAGATACGCAGTATTTT
CASSQVGREVTDTQYF
>few|TRBJ1-2|TRBV14|-
TGTGCCAGCAGCCCGAAGTCTCGGGAGAACTATGGCTACACCTTC
CASSPKSRENYGYTF
>-|TRBJ2-3|TRBV9|TRBD2
TGTGCCAGCAGCGCCACTAGCGGGAGGGCCGCAGATACGCAGTATTTT
CASSATSGRAADTQYF
>few|TRBJ2-3|TRBV7-2|-
TGTGCCAGCAGCTTAGGGAGGACGGAGACAGATACGCAGTATTTT
CASSLGRTETDTQYF
>-|TRBJ1-1|TRBV19|-
TGTGCCAGTAGTATCGGGTGGGGGGGGCGACCCGACACTGAAGCTTTCTTT
CASSIGWGGRPDTEAFF
>-|TRBJ2-7|TRBV14|TRBD1
TGTGCCAGCAGCCAGACCCGACAGGGGCGCGACGAGCAGTACTTC
CASSQTRQGRDEQYF
>-|TRBJ1-5|TRBV19|TRBD1
TGTGCCAGTAGTATAAAGGGACAGGGAACGGATCAGCCCCAGCATTTT
CASSIKGQGTDQPQHF
>-|TRBJ1-2|TRBV21-1|-
TGTGCCAGCAGCCCTAGGGGGACAGGGTACCATCCGGGTAGGGGCTACACCTTC
CASSPRGTGYHPGRGYTF
>-|TRBJ1-5|TRBV12-5|TRBD1
TGTGCTAGTGGTTTGGGGACAGGGATTTTGCCCCAGCATTTT
CASGLGTGILPQHF
>-|TRBJ2-6|TRBV7-3|TRBD1
TGTGCCAGCAGCCCGGAAGGACAGGGGTCCGGGGCCAACGTCCTGACTTTC
CASSPEGQGSGANVLTF
>-|TRBJ2-2|TRBV2|TRBD2
TGTGCCAGCAGTGGTCTAGCGGCCCACCCCGGGGAGCTGTTTTTT
CASSGLAAHPGELFF
>-|TRBJ2-2|TRBV19|TRBD2
TGTGCCAGTAGCCGGCGGGGGAACGGGGAGCTGTTTTTT
CASSRRGNGELFF
>-|TRBJ2-3|TRBV6-5|-
TGTGCCAGCTGCCCTCGGGATCCTGCAGATACGCAGTATTTT
CASCPRDPADTQYF
>-|TRBJ1-1|TRBV5-1|-
TGCGCCAGCAGCCCGACGTATACAGGGACTGAAGCTTTCTTT
CASSPTYTGTEAFF
>-|TRBJ2-1|TRBV6-6|-
TGTGCCAGCAGTCGCACTACTAGCTCCTACAATGAGCAGTTCTTC
CASSRTTSSYNEQFF
>-|TRBJ2-5|TRBV7-9|-
TGTGCCAGCAGCTTAGTCCCAGGGATCCAAGAGACCCAGTACTTC
CASSLVPGIQETQYF
>few|TRBJ1-2|TRBV4-1|-
TGCGCCAGCAGCCAAGATTCGGGGGGCCATAACTATGGCTACACCTTC
CASSQDSGGHNYGYTF
>-|TRBJ1-6|TRBV2|-
TGTGCCAGCAAGCACAGGTCGGCTCGGGTGGCTAATTCACCCCTCCACTTT
CASKHRSARVANSPLHF
>-|TRBJ2-3|TRBV10-3|TRBD2
TGTGCCATCAGTGAGTCGATTCGTGAACTAGCGGGAGGGCCGTGGCAGTATTTT
CAISESIRELAGGPWQYF
>-|TRBJ2-1|TRBV7-8|-
TGTGCCAGCAGCTTAGGGGGACACCGAGGGAATGAGCAGTTCTTC
CASSLGGHRGNEQFF
>-|TRBJ2-7|TRBV12-3/TRBV12-4|-
TGTGCCAGCAGTTTAGTGTACTACGAGCAGTACTTC
CASSLVYYEQYF
>-|TRBJ1-5|TRBV6-2/TRBV6-3|TRBD1
TGTGCCAGCAGTTACGCGAGGGGGCGAAGCGAATTGAGCAATCAGCCCCAGCATTTT
CASSYARGRSELSNQPQHF
>-|TRBJ2-7|TRBV5-1|-
TGCGCCAGCAGCCTATCCGGACAGATCTACGAGCAGTACTTC
CASSLSGQIYEQYF
>-|TRBJ1-4|TRBV18|TRBD1
TGTGCCAGCTCACCACCGACTTCAGGGGGCCGTGGCGGTGAAAAACTGTTTTTT
CASSPPTSGGRGGEKLFF
>-|TRBJ1-1|TRBV18|-
TGTGCCAGCTCACCTCAGTCAAACACTGAAGCTTTCTTT
CASSPQSNTEAFF
>few|TRBJ2-7|TRBV4-1|TRBD2
TGCGCCAGCAGTTACGGACTAGCGGGAGGGCGTAGCTCCTACGAGCAGTACTTC
CASSYGLAGGRSSYEQYF